This T cell receptor (beta chain) comes out of a study of shared clonotypes between healthy human individuals. The investigators split CD4+ cells into a CD45RA+ naive subset and a CD45RA-negative memory subset. To note about this clone: What it recognizes is unknown. This sample also contains other DNA sequences that code for the same CDR3.

Points from the study as a whole: Sharing across four donors was highest in naive CD4 (roughly 5%) and lowest in memory CD8 (roughly 0.4%). When compared with the clonotypes that were shared by all four sorted-subset donors, the non-shared clonotypes turned out to have lower generation probabilities.

Original methodology: Junction-only sequences produced by ImmunoSEQ had no quality scores, so filtering differed. TCRdb's table, derived via immunoSEQ multiplex PCR, lists solely in-frame clones and lacks some. V and J calls and clone size are copied from that table; D and trimming were computed from the DNA. The table has more than 900,000 clones, 70% to 80% seen once; the top ten hold 0.61%. Germline CDR1 DFQATT, CDR2 SNEGSKA (reference sequence). V gave up 5 bases and J gave up 5 bases; unmatched junction bases: 2. The length of the CDR3 is 11 residues. This TCR came from a man in his late teens or twenties in good health. Some clones in this sample may be carry-over from other donors' samples. The sample consisted of memory CD4+ T cells from PBMCs. Sample subset: CD45RA-negative fraction. The chain is built from TRBV20-1 and TRBJ1-1, with 7 nucleotides matching TRBD1. The CDR3 nucleotides read TGCAGTGCTCAGGACAGGACTGAAGCTTTCTTT. The encoded protein is CSAQDRTEAFF.